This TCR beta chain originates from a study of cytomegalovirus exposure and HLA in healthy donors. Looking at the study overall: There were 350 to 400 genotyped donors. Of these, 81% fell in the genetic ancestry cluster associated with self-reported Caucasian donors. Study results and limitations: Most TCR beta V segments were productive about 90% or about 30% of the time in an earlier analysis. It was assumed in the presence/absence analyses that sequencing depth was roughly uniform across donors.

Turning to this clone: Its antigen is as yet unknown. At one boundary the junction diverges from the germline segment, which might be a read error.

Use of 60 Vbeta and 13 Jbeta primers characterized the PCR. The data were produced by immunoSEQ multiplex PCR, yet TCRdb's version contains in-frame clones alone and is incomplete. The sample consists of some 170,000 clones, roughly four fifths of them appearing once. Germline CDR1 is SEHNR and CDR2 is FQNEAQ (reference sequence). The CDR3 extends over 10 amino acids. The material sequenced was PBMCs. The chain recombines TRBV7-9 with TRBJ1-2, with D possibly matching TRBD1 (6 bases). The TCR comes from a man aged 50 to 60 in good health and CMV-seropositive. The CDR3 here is CASSEGDTRF. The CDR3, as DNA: TGTGCCAGCAGCGAGGGGGACACTCGATTC.